This TCR beta chain emerged from a study of blood T cell repertoires in COVID-19. About the study: Acute and convalescent COVID-19 specimens originated in the United States, Italy and Spain. From T cells, B-cell-depleted T cells, or PBMCs came the material, which was cDNA or gDNA.

Per the study methods: Using reference gene primer amplification, nucleated cell counts were estimated. Repertoires were generated with immunoSEQ multiplex PCR, while TCRdb's copy carries only in-frame clones and drops some. The V and J calls and clone size were taken over from that table, and D and trimming were inferred from the DNA. The table lists around 250,000 clones, 84% of them singletons. The sequence was obtained from a woman in her thirties or forties who had recovered from COVID-19. Sequences were obtained from peripheral blood.

The CDR3 loop is CASSLGPASYNEQFF. CDR3 nucleotides: TGTGCCAGCAGTTTAGGCCCCGCCTCCTACAATGAGCAGTTCTTC. The chain employs TRBV28 and TRBJ2-1, with D uncertain. The CDR3 sequence is 15 residues long. Germline loops: CDR1 MDHEN, CDR2 SYDVKM. V was trimmed by 2 bases and J by 0 bases, leaving 8 bases between them.